Listed below are T cell receptor beta chains from one sample, sequenced in a study of T-cell reconstitution after alpha-beta-depleted transplantation in children. TCRdb recomputed calls from the PCR reads with MiXCR, one row per CDR3 protein. The table has some 600,000 distinct CDR3 sequences, over 10% seen once. Sequenced here: PBMCs, mostly from graft donor cells, sampled 360 days after TCRalphabeta/CD19-depleted stem cell transplant. Source of these receptors: a male patient between 10 and 17 years old who had a stem cell transplant for acute myeloid leukemia, so the T cells may come from the graft donor. Both conserved end residues are part of each CDR3. A D gene is named only where the DNA matches it firmly. Clone size is not always given. Where it is, it says once, few, many or a class for expanded clones.

size: few; V: TRBV28; J: TRBJ2-7; D: NA; CDR3: CASSYGADNEQYF; DNA: TGTGCCAGCAGTTACGGAGCCGACAACGAGCAGTACTTC
size: few; V: TRBV6-1; J: TRBJ2-3; D: NA; CDR3: CASSRLITSTDTQYF; DNA: TGTGCCAGCAGTCGACTTATAACTAGCACAGATACGCAGTATTTT
size: NA; V: TRBV20-1; J: TRBJ2-4; D: NA; CDR3: CSARLRLGENIQYF; DNA: TGCAGTGCTAGACTCCGACTTGGAGAGAACATTCAGTACTTC
size: few; V: TRBV2; J: TRBJ2-7; D: NA; CDR3: CASCSEGVPGEQYF; DNA: TGTGCCAGCTGTTCGGAGGGAGTCCCTGGCGAGCAGTACTTC
size: NA; V: TRBV7-2; J: TRBJ2-3; D: NA; CDR3: CASSWDGGPGDTQYF; DNA: TGTGCCAGCAGCTGGGATGGAGGTCCCGGAGATACGCAGTATTTT
size: NA; V: TRBV7-3; J: TRBJ2-1; D: NA; CDR3: CASSLNPGVYNEQFF; DNA: TGTGCCAGCAGCTTAAATCCGGGAGTCTACAATGAGCAGTTCTTC
size: NA; V: TRBV7-2; J: TRBJ2-1; D: TRBD2; CDR3: CASSLRGAGGQNEQFF; DNA: TGTGCCAGCAGCCTGAGGGGGGCGGGAGGGCAGAATGAGCAGTTCTTC
size: few; V: TRBV11-2; J: TRBJ2-1; D: NA; CDR3: CASTRWAAYNEQFF; DNA: TGTGCCAGCACCCGGTGGGCCGCGTACAATGAGCAGTTCTTC
size: many; V: TRBV4-3; J: TRBJ2-7; D: NA; CDR3: CASSQGEGRSYEQYF; DNA: TGCGCCAGCAGCCAAGGGGAAGGCCGCTCCTACGAGCAGTACTTC
size: NA; V: TRBV12-3/TRBV12-4; J: TRBJ2-1; D: NA; CDR3: CASTSQGTAGNEQFF; DNA: TGTGCCAGCACCAGCCAGGGGACAGCGGGCAATGAGCAGTTCTTC
size: NA; V: TRBV10-3; J: TRBJ1-3; D: NA; CDR3: CAISEAGQPSGNTIYF; DNA: TGTGCCATCAGTGAAGCTGGACAGCCGTCGGGAAACACCATATATTTT
size: NA; V: TRBV11-2; J: TRBJ2-5; D: NA; CDR3: CASSYSFAQYF; DNA: TGTGCCAGCAGTTACAGCTTCGCCCAGTACTTC
size: NA; V: TRBV5-1; J: TRBJ1-3; D: NA; CDR3: CASSLVMGPGNTIYF; DNA: TGCGCCAGCAGCTTGGTAATGGGCCCCGGAAACACCATATATTTT
size: NA; V: TRBV14; J: TRBJ2-2; D: NA; CDR3: CASSQEVSFTGELFF; DNA: TGTGCCAGCAGCCAAGAGGTCTCGTTCACCGGGGAGCTGTTTTTT
size: NA; V: TRBV7-2; J: TRBJ2-7; D: NA; CDR3: CASSLHGGPQSSYEQYF; DNA: TGTGCCAGCAGCTTACACGGGGGGCCCCAAAGCTCCTACGAGCAGTACTTC
size: few; V: TRBV10-3; J: TRBJ2-1; D: NA; CDR3: CAIRTQRDILDEQFF; DNA: TGTGCCATCAGGACCCAGCGGGACATCCTCGATGAGCAGTTCTTC
size: few; V: TRBV5-1; J: TRBJ2-4; D: NA; CDR3: CASSLGARFDIQYF; DNA: TGCGCCAGCAGCTTGGGGGCACGGTTTGACATTCAGTACTTC
size: NA; V: TRBV3-1; J: TRBJ2-7; D: NA; CDR3: CASSQGRIPAYEQYF; DNA: TGTGCCAGCAGCCAAGGCCGCATTCCTGCCTACGAGCAGTACTTC
size: NA; V: TRBV11-3; J: TRBJ1-1; D: NA; CDR3: CASSPGPGTIEAFF; DNA: TGTGCCAGCAGCCCAGGTCCCGGGACAATTGAAGCTTTCTTT
size: NA; V: TRBV20-1; J: TRBJ2-7; D: NA; CDR3: CSARAPRSSYEQYF; DNA: TGCAGTGCTAGAGCCCCCAGGTCTTCCTACGAGCAGTACTTC
size: NA; V: TRBV20-1; J: TRBJ1-5; D: TRBD1; CDR3: CSASRGNNQPQHF; DNA: TGCAGTGCTAGCAGGGGGAACAATCAGCCCCAGCATTTT
size: few; V: TRBV20-1; J: TRBJ2-1; D: TRBD2; CDR3: CSARGLAVYNEQFF; DNA: TGCAGTGCTAGGGGTCTAGCGGTTTACAATGAGCAGTTCTTC
size: many; V: TRBV15; J: TRBJ2-7; D: TRBD1; CDR3: CATSREGPDRLYRYEQYF; DNA: TGTGCCACCAGCAGAGAGGGGCCGGACAGGCTGTATCGATACGAGCAGTACTTC
size: few; V: TRBV10-3; J: TRBJ1-4; D: NA; CDR3: CAISRTVTTNEKLFF; DNA: TGTGCCATCAGCCGGACAGTGACAACTAATGAAAAACTGTTTTTT
size: NA; V: TRBV10-3; J: TRBJ2-1; D: TRBD2; CDR3: CAIRTSGAEVWNEQFF; DNA: TGTGCCATCAGGACTAGCGGGGCGGAGGTATGGAATGAGCAGTTCTTC
size: NA; V: TRBV12-3/TRBV12-4; J: TRBJ1-2; D: NA; CDR3: CASSNREIRGYTF; DNA: TGTGCCAGCAGCAATCGGGAGATTCGTGGCTACACCTTC
size: many; V: TRBV12-3/TRBV12-4; J: TRBJ2-5; D: NA; CDR3: CASSFPGTAIETQYF; DNA: TGTGCCAGCAGTTTCCCCGGGACCGCCATTGAGACCCAGTACTTC
size: NA; V: TRBV18; J: TRBJ2-7; D: TRBD1; CDR3: CASSPPLRGRLWEQYF; DNA: TGTGCCAGCTCACCGCCACTCAGGGGGCGCCTCTGGGAGCAGTACTTC
size: few; V: TRBV7-8; J: TRBJ1-6; D: NA; CDR3: CASSIWTDYNSPLHF; DNA: TGTGCCAGCAGCATATGGACAGACTATAATTCACCCCTCCACTTT
size: NA; V: TRBV28; J: TRBJ2-7; D: TRBD2; CDR3: CASTFTTVGTSEQYF; DNA: TGTGCCAGCACCTTCACCACCGTTGGGACTAGCGAGCAGTACTTC
size: many; V: TRBV4-3; J: TRBJ2-6; D: TRBD1; CDR3: CASSQDWTGPDNVLTF; DNA: TGCGCCAGCAGCCAAGATTGGACAGGCCCGGACAACGTCCTGACTTTC
size: NA; V: TRBV5-6; J: TRBJ2-3; D: NA; CDR3: CASSLVIRGFTDTQYF; DNA: TGTGCCAGCAGCTTGGTGATCCGCGGATTCACAGATACGCAGTATTTT
size: few; V: TRBV7-2; J: TRBJ1-2; D: NA; CDR3: CASSLVFDRGYTF; DNA: TGTGCCAGCAGCTTAGTATTTGACCGCGGTTACACCTTC
size: few; V: TRBV7-9; J: TRBJ2-1; D: NA; CDR3: CASRPSFSYNEQFF; DNA: TGTGCCAGCAGACCTAGTTTCTCCTACAATGAGCAGTTCTTC
size: many; V: TRBV7-2; J: TRBJ1-1; D: NA; CDR3: CASSSQGDTEAFF; DNA: TGTGCCAGCAGCTCCCAAGGGGACACTGAAGCTTTCTTT
size: NA; V: TRBV6-2/TRBV6-3; J: TRBJ2-7; D: TRBD2; CDR3: CASSRLAGEHYEQYF; DNA: TGTGCCAGCAGCCGACTAGCGGGAGAACATTACGAGCAGTACTTC
size: few; V: TRBV5-1; J: TRBJ2-5; D: TRBD2; CDR3: CASGTSGQQETQYF; DNA: TGCGCCAGCGGGACTAGCGGGCAACAAGAGACCCAGTACTTC
size: NA; V: TRBV4-1; J: TRBJ2-7; D: TRBD1; CDR3: CASSQDPGTDKQYF; DNA: TGCGCCAGCAGCCAAGATCCCGGGACAGATAAGCAGTACTTC
size: NA; V: TRBV20-1; J: TRBJ1-4; D: NA; CDR3: CSARLPPEKLFF; DNA: TGCAGTGCTAGACTTCCTCCCGAAAAACTGTTTTTT
size: few; V: TRBV7-2; J: TRBJ2-2; D: NA; CDR3: CASSKDSANTGELFF; DNA: TGTGCCAGCAGCAAGGACAGCGCGAACACCGGGGAGCTGTTTTTT
size: NA; V: TRBV20-1; J: TRBJ1-1; D: NA; CDR3: CSAREGGRRGNEAFF; DNA: TGCAGTGCTAGAGAGGGGGGCCGTCGAGGGAATGAAGCTTTCTTT
size: many; V: TRBV12-3/TRBV12-4; J: TRBJ1-1; D: TRBD1; CDR3: CASSLRGQGTTEAFF; DNA: TGTGCCAGCAGTTTACGGGGACAGGGGACCACTGAAGCTTTCTTT
size: few; V: TRBV28; J: TRBJ2-1; D: TRBD2; CDR3: CASSWAGVGYNEQFF; DNA: TGTGCCAGCTCCTGGGCGGGAGTGGGATACAATGAGCAGTTCTTC
size: many; V: TRBV18; J: TRBJ2-7; D: NA; CDR3: CASSPPDGYEQYF; DNA: TGTGCCAGCTCACCACCGGACGGATACGAGCAGTACTTC
size: NA; V: TRBV20-1; J: TRBJ2-1; D: TRBD2; CDR3: CSAREEKGLAGPYNEQFF; DNA: TGCAGTGCTAGAGAGGAAAAAGGACTAGCGGGGCCCTACAATGAGCAGTTCTTC
size: NA; V: TRBV10-3; J: TRBJ1-5; D: NA; CDR3: CAIREGNQPQHF; DNA: TGTGCCATCCGGGAGGGCAATCAGCCCCAGCATTTT
size: few; V: TRBV20-1; J: TRBJ2-1; D: NA; CDR3: CSSSLGWTSSYNEQFF; DNA: TGCAGTTCTAGCTTAGGGTGGACCAGCTCCTACAATGAGCAGTTCTTC
size: many; V: TRBV5-1; J: TRBJ2-5; D: TRBD2; CDR3: CASSLTSGGPETQYF; DNA: TGCGCCAGCAGCTTGACTAGCGGGGGGCCAGAGACCCAGTACTTC